The source of this T cell receptor beta chain is a study of OX40 agonist ivuxolimab in advanced cancers. On the study more broadly: The drug used for patients, ivuxolimab, was an agonistic anti-OX40 (CD134) antibody. Partial responses, seen in three patients, involved one hepatocellular carcinoma and two cutaneous melanomas. Regarding the study as a whole: Some of the lowest clonal expansion was seen in partial responders at 0.1-3.0 mg/kg. The study found that CD8+ T cells averaged more expanded clones than CD4+.

Here immunoSEQ multiplex PCR was the method, and the copy in TCRdb shows in-frame clones only, minus some. This sample carries approximately 69,000 clones, about 86% of them seen once, and the ten largest clones take 0.75%. The CDR3 covers 14 residues. Germline CDR1 is SEHNR and CDR2 is FQNEAQ (reference sequence). Between the trimmed V and J ends, which lost 8 bases and 5 bases, there was a span of 19 bases. Details on this clone: Its antigen is undetermined.

The source is an adult with an advanced solid tumor such as melanoma, head and neck, liver or kidney cancer. V usage is TRBV7-9 and J usage is TRBJ2-7; D is possibly TRBD1 or TRBD2 (5 bases each). This material consisted of CD4+ or CD8+ T cells sorted from blood, taken in a trial of the OX40 agonist ivuxolimab. CDR3 sequence (DNA): TGTGCCAGCGATCCCGGGGCAGGGTTCGACGAGCAGTACTTC. Its translation: CASDPGAGFDEQYF.